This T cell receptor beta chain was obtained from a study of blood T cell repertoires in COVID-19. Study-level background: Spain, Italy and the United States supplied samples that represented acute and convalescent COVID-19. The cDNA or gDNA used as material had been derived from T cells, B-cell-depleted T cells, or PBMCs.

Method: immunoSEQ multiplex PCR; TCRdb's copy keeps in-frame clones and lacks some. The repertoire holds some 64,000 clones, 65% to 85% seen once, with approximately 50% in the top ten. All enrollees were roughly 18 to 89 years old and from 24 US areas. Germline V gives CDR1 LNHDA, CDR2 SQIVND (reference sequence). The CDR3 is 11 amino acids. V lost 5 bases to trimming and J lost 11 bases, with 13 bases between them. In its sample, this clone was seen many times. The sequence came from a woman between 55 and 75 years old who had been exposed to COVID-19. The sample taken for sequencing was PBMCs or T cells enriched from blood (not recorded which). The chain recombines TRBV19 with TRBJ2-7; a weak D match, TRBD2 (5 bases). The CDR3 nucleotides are TGTGCCAGTAGTGACCGCCGGCGGGAGTACTTC. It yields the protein CASSDRRREYF. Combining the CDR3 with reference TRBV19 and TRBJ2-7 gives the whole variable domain DGGITQSPKYLFRKEGQNVTLSCEQNLNHDAMYWYRQDPGQGLRLIYYSQIVNDFQKGDIAEGYSVSREKKESFPLTVTSAQKNPTAFYLCASSDRRREYFGPGTRLTVT.